The clone carrying this T cell receptor (beta chain) turned up a few times. Additional DNA sequences in this sample encode the identical CDR3. This specimen belongs to a study of CD8+ T cells in alopecia areata. Study-level information: The study gave tofacitinib for 6 to 18 months, then 6 months off drug.

Germline-derived CDR1 and CDR2 are SGHTA and FQGNSA. Trimming stripped 1 base from V and 4 bases from J, with 7 bases between. The CDR3 covers 13 residues. After isolation, RNA underwent reverse transcription to generate cDNA as the sequencing template. TCRdb's table, derived via immunoSEQ multiplex PCR, lists solely in-frame clones and lacks some. The profile shows around 200,000 clones, 45% to 65% of them singletons. Treatment here: oral pan-JAK inhibitor, 5-10 mg twice daily. This TCR was sampled from a human donor with alopecia areata. This chain connects TRBV7-2 to TRBJ2-5; no reliable D call. The specimen comprised CD4+ T cells sorted from blood, sampled at week 4, from a patient treated with tofacitinib. The CDR3 nucleotides are TGTGCCAGCAGCTTAGGGCTGGGAGAGACCCAGTACTTC. Its translation is CASSLGLGETQYF.